This passage covers 22 T cell receptor beta chains from one sample sequenced in a study of cytomegalovirus exposure and HLA in healthy donors. The PCR employed 60 Vbeta primers together with 13 Jbeta primers. Measured with immunoSEQ multiplex PCR; TCRdb has only the in-frame clones, and not every one. The repertoire consists of about 130,000 clones, with just under 80% occurring once and the leading ten covering 4.5% to 5%. Material for sequencing was PBMCs. These receptors were obtained from a man younger than 45 in good health.

This clone appeared once. V usage is TRBV30 and J usage is TRBJ1-6; possibly TRBD1 for D (6 bases). V dropped 3 bases and J dropped 4 bases, with 22 bases sitting between them. CDR1 GTSNPN and CDR2 SVGIG come from the germline V gene (reference sequence). The CDR3 loop spans 18 amino acids. The CDR3 DNA sequence: TGTGCCTGGAGGGCCGGGACACTAAATCAGGATTATAATTCACCCCTCCACTTT. This gives the protein CAWRAGTLNQDYNSPLHF.

This clone was recorded a few times. The V and J genes are TRBV11-2 and TRBJ2-5, with 8 bases aligning to TRBD1. Germline CDR1 reads SGHAT; CDR2 reads FQNNGV. Trimming removed 5 bases from V and 11 bases from J; junction bases left unmatched: 13. This CDR3 comprises 14 residues. CDR3 residues: CASSAQDRVGEQYF. The CDR3 DNA sequence: TGTGCCAGCAGCGCCCAGGACAGGGTGGGGGAGCAGTACTTC.

V usage is TRBV9 and J usage is TRBJ2-7; D may be TRBD2 (5 bases). Germline V gene sequence: CDR1 SGDLS, CDR2 YYNGEE. The CDR3 covers 13 residues. With 0 bases removed from V and 7 bases from J, the gap between germline ends came to 11 bases. CDR3 residues: CASSVGVGGEQYF. CDR3 in DNA: TGTGCCAGCAGCGTAGGGGTAGGAGGTGAGCAGTACTTC. The entire variable domain, with the rest obtained from reference TRBV9 and TRBJ2-7, is as follows: DSGVTQTPKHLITATGQRVTLRCSPRSGDLSVYWYQQSLDQGLQFLIQYYNGEERAKGNILERFSAQQFPDLHSELNLSSLELGDSALYFCASSVGVGGEQYFGPGTRLTVT.

The chain is built from TRBV25-1 and TRBJ1-2; 9 nucleotides agree with TRBD1. The CDR3 runs to 13 residues. Trimming removed 6 bases from V and 6 bases from J; junction bases left unmatched: 5. Germline CDR1 is MGHDK and CDR2 is SYGVNS. The CDR3 sequence is CASRGQGKDGYTF. The CDR3 region has the DNA TGTGCCAGCAGAGGACAGGGGAAGGATGGCTACACCTTC.

A remark on this clone: As the CDR3 is not closed by the conserved phenylalanine or tryptophan, this likely results from a read error. The chain links TRBV2 to TRBJ1-1; the match to TRBD1 covers 7 bases. The junction had 5 bases not matched to a gene; V was cut back by 4 bases and J by 6 bases. This CDR3 spans 13 amino acids. Germline V gives CDR1 SNHLY, CDR2 FYNNEI. CDR3 residues: CASSGQGIAEAFL. DNA of the CDR3: TGTGCCAGCAGTGGACAGGGTATCGCTGAAGCTTTCCTT.

This chain connects TRBV5-4 to TRBJ1-4; a possible D gene is TRBD1 (6 bases). Germline V lookup: CDR1 SGHNT, CDR2 YYREEE (reference sequence). This CDR3 region has 15 residues. V lost 3 bases to trimming and J lost 5 bases, with 14 bases between them. The CDR3 DNA reads as TGTGCCAGCAGCTCGGACAGTGCCCAAAATGAAAAACTGTTTTTT. Its translation: CASSSDSAQNEKLFF. Full variable domain (remainder filled in from reference TRBV5-4 and TRBJ1-4): ETGVTQSPTHLIKTRGQQVTLRCSSQSGHNTVSWYQQALGQGPQFIFQYYREEENGRGNFPPRFSGLQFPNYSSELNVNALELDDSALYLCASSSDSAQNEKLFFGSGTQLSVL.

The genes are TRBV9 and TRBJ2-7, with 8 bases aligning to TRBD2. J gave up 2 bases and V 4 bases, and 8 bases lay outside the gene matches. The germline V gene encodes CDR1 SGDLS and CDR2 YYNGEE. The CDR3 is 15 residues long. In nucleotides, the CDR3 is TGTGCCAGCAGCCCGGGACTAGGTGCAACCTACGAGCAGTACTTC. Translated, it gives CASSPGLGATYEQYF.

The V call is TRBV19, the J call TRBJ2-7; 8 positions match TRBD2. Germline values: CDR1 LNHDA, CDR2 SQIVND (reference sequence). V was clipped by 6 bases and J by 3 bases; unmatched bases: 7. The CDR3 runs 14 residues. CDR3 loop: CASSLIAGNYEQYF. The CDR3 DNA is TGTGCCAGTAGCCTTATAGCGGGAAACTACGAGCAGTACTTC.

Notes on this clone: One end of the junction varies from germline; a read error may be responsible. The rearrangement joins TRBV9 to TRBJ1-6; 8 positions agree with TRBD1. Germline V gives CDR1 SGDLS, CDR2 YYNGEE. The CDR3 covers 13 residues. For the CDR3, the DNA is TGTGCCAGCAGCGTAGCTGAGACAGGGGCAATTTACTTT. Amino acid sequence: CASSVAETGAIYF.

The chain recombines TRBV7-3 with TRBJ2-1, with TRBD2 identical over 7 bases. Germline trimming cut 2 bases from V and 7 bases from J; bases unmatched to any gene: 5. In germline, CDR1 is SGHTA, CDR2 FQGTGA. The CDR3 extends over 14 amino acids. The CDR3 DNA is TGTGCCAGCAGCTTATGGGGGGGTAGGAATGAGCAGTTCTTC. It yields the protein CASSLWGGRNEQFF.

This clone was counted between two and nine times. This chain connects TRBV29-1 to TRBJ2-7; TRBD2 matches at 10 bases. V lost 3 bases to trimming and J lost 3 bases; unmatched junction nucleotides: 5. The CDR3 sequence is 14 residues long. CDR1 is SQVTM and CDR2 is ANQGSEA in the germline V gene. The CDR3 loop is CSVDELAGIYEQYF. DNA of the CDR3: TGCAGCGTTGATGAACTAGCGGGGATCTACGAGCAGTACTTC.

The gene calls are TRBV28 and TRBJ2-1, with unresolved D. The V end lost 7 bases, the J end lost 8 bases, and 24 bases lay between the germline ends. The CDR3 spans 16 residues. The V gene's germline CDR1 is MDHEN and CDR2 SYDVKM. The CDR3 loop reads CASTKSPWPHLDEQFF. As DNA, the CDR3 is TGTGCCAGCACCAAATCACCCTGGCCGCACCTCGATGAGCAGTTCTTC.

V gene TRBV6-5 combines with J gene TRBJ2-7; 7 bases align to TRBD1. CDR3 length: 14 residues. Unmatched junction bases numbered 10, after V lost 7 bases and J lost 4 bases. In germline, CDR1 is MNHEY, CDR2 SVGAGI. As DNA, the CDR3 is TGTGCCAGCAAGACAGGGCTAGCCCTTTACGAGCAGTACTTC. Translated, it gives CASKTGLALYEQYF.

Only a few counts were recorded for this clone. The V and J genes are TRBV7-8 and TRBJ2-1; D is possibly TRBD2 (6 bases). The CDR3 sequence is 13 residues long. Germline lookup yields CDR1 SGHVS and CDR2 FQNEAQ. Trimming took off 5 bases at V and 7 bases at J, with 12 bases between the two ends. The CDR3 nucleotides are TGTGCCAGCAGCCGGGGACTCCTAAATGAGCAGTTCTTC. The encoded protein is CASSRGLLNEQFF.

The rearrangement links TRBV15 to TRBJ2-5; no clear D. Germline V gene lookup returns CDR1 LNHNV and CDR2 YYDKDF (reference sequence). The CDR3 spans 13 residues. With 0 bases removed from V and 5 bases from J, the gap between germline ends came to 7 bases. DNA for the CDR3: TGTGCCACCAGCAGAGACCCCGCGGAGACCCAGTACTTC. It codes for CATSRDPAETQYF.

The rearrangement uses TRBV28 and TRBJ2-7; 11 bases are a match to TRBD1. V lost 4 bases and J lost 1; bases outside the gene matches: 6. Germline V gene sequence: CDR1 MDHEN, CDR2 SYDVKM. The CDR3 contains 16 residues. The CDR3 nucleotides are TGTGCCAGCAGTTCTTACCGGGACAGGGGGTCCTACGAGCAGTACTTC. It encodes CASSSYRDRGSYEQYF.

The V call is TRBV4-2, the J call TRBJ2-6; D not certain. V was pared by 2 bases and J by 0 bases, with 8 bases between. This CDR3 is built from 16 residues. Germline-derived CDR1 and CDR2 are LGHNA and YNFKEQ. CDR3 sequence (DNA): TGTGCCAGCAGCCAAACAGATTTCTCTGGGGCCAACGTCCTGACTTTC. Amino acid sequence: CASSQTDFSGANVLTF.

The gene calls are TRBV2 and TRBJ1-5, with no clear D. The CDR3 spans 15 residues. V lost 0 bases to trimming and J lost 5 bases, with 11 bases between them. Per germline, CDR1 SNHLY and CDR2 FYNNEI. The CDR3 DNA sequence: TGTGCCAGCAGTGAAGCGCTGGGCAGTCATCAGCCCCAGCATTTT. Amino acid sequence: CASSEALGSHQPQHF.

This clone was found once. V is TRBV7-8 and J is TRBJ2-2, with TRBD2 identical over 8 bases. Germline CDR1 is SGHVS and CDR2 is FQNEAQ. CDR3 length: 14 residues. Trimming took 7 bases from V and 4 from J; bases not matched to a gene: 5. CDR3 amino acids: CASIQRESTGELFF. The CDR3 DNA reads TGTGCCAGCATCCAGCGGGAGAGCACCGGGGAGCTGTTTTTT.

The gene calls are TRBV7-8 and TRBJ2-1, with 7 bases lining up with TRBD2. V was clipped by 3 bases and J by 7 bases; unmatched bases: 21. CDR1 and CDR2 from the germline V gene are SGHVS and FQNEAQ. There are 19 residues in the CDR3. The CDR3 nucleotides read TGTGCCAGCAGCTTGGGAAGAAGAGCGGGGAGGGCCCTAGGGAATGAGCAGTTCTTC. Translated, it gives CASSLGRRAGRALGNEQFF.

This rearrangement joins TRBV6-5 to TRBJ1-4; D uncertain. The germline V gene encodes CDR1 MNHEY and CDR2 SVGAGI. CDR3 size: 13 residues. Trimming cost V 4 bases and J 15 bases, with 18 bases left between them. The CDR3 nucleotides are TGTGCCAGCAGTTTCGATTCAGGTAGAAAGATGTTTTTT. It translates to CASSFDSGRKMFF.

This clone appeared a few times. The chain has TRBV5-1 and TRBJ2-1; 12 bases fit TRBD2. V gave up 5 bases and J gave up 4 bases; unmatched junction bases: 10. Germline V gene data show CDR1 as SGHRS and CDR2 as YFSETQ. There are 17 residues in the CDR3. Written as DNA, the CDR3 is TGCGCCAGCAGAAAGGGACTAGCGGGTAGTGTTTACAATGAGCAGTTCTTC. Translation: CASRKGLAGSVYNEQFF.